This passage covers 17 T cell receptor beta chains from one sample sequenced in a study of CD8 T cells in ankylosing spondylitis. Each CDR3 protein is one row after TCRdb ran MiXCR on the 5' RACE reads. The table records under 170,000 distinct CDR3 sequences, around 45% of them present only once. Sequenced material: synovial fluid, either unsorted or a sorted T cell fraction (not recorded which). These receptor sequences come from a male donor with ankylosing spondylitis.

This chain uses TRBV11-2 with TRBJ2-7; 9 bases align to TRBD1. Germline V CDR1 and CDR2: SGHAT, FQNNGV. The V gene end was trimmed by 5 bases and the J gene end by 5 bases; junction bases not matched to a gene: 10. This CDR3 contains 15 residues. CDR3 protein: CASSPIGTGFDEQYF. DNA of the CDR3: TGTGCCAGCAGCCCAATTGGGACAGGGTTCGACGAGCAGTACTTC. Drawing the rest from reference TRBV11-2 and TRBJ2-7, the complete variable domain is EAGVAQSPRYKIIEKRQSVAFWCNPISGHATLYWYQQILGQGPKLLIQFQNNGVVDDSQLPKDRFSAERLKGVDSTLKIQPAKLEDSAVYLCASSPIGTGFDEQYFGPGTRLTVT.

In its sample, this clonotype is medium-sized. The rearrangement joins TRBV6-4 to TRBJ2-3, with 8 positions matching TRBD2. The V segment lost 3 bases and the J segment 1 base; nucleotides outside the gene matches: 3. This CDR3 has 15 residues. From germline, CDR1 is MRHNA and CDR2 SNTAGT. The CDR3 spells CASSDNSGGTDTQYF. The DNA of the CDR3 is TGTGCCAGCAGTGATAATAGCGGGGGCACAGATACGCAGTATTTT.

The V and J genes are TRBV21-1 and TRBJ1-1. TRBV21-1 counts as a pseudogene. The CDR3 runs 13 residues. CDR3 sequence (DNA): TGTGCCAGCAGCCACCCGCGGGGGGCTGAAGCTTTCTTT. Encoded protein: CASSHPRGAEAFF.

The J gene is TRBJ2-1, the V gene TRBV7-9; 8 positions agree with TRBD1. CDR1 and CDR2 (germline): SEHNR, FQNEAQ (reference sequence). Trimming cost V 5 bases and J 5 bases; bases outside gene matches: 8. The CDR3 spans 15 residues. The CDR3 nucleotides read TGTGCCAGCAGCGCCCGGGACAGGAGGAACAATGAGCAGTTCTTC. It specifies CASSARDRRNNEQFF.

This clonotype has just a few counts. This sequence joins TRBV28 and TRBJ2-1, with 10 bases matching TRBD2. The CDR3 consists of 16 residues. The J segment lost 2 bases and the V segment lost 1 base, leaving 2 bases of the junction unmatched. Germline values: CDR1 MDHEN, CDR2 SYDVKM. CDR3 nucleotide sequence: TGTGCCAGCAGTTTATATGGGACTAGCGCCTACAATGAGCAGTTCTTC. Translated: CASSLYGTSAYNEQFF.

The genes are TRBV11-1 and TRBJ2-1; D is unclear. The germline CDR1 and CDR2 sequences are SGHAT and FQDESV (reference sequence). The CDR3 totals 15 residues. V lost 1 base and J 4 bases, leaving 11 bases between the germline ends. The CDR3 nucleotides are TGTGCCAGCAGCTTAGGATTGGGGAATTACAATGAGCAGTTCTTC. It yields the protein CASSLGLGNYNEQFF.

This clonotype has just a few counts. The genes are TRBV6-1 and TRBJ1-2, with D possibly being TRBD1 (5 bases). V was cut by 6 bases and J by 4 bases, with 15 bases left in between. The CDR3 loop spans 14 amino acids. Germline lookup yields CDR1 MNHNS and CDR2 SASEGT. CDR3 region: CASRPEGMSYGYTF. The CDR3 bases are TGTGCCAGCAGGCCTGAGGGGATGAGCTATGGCTACACCTTC.

The chain links TRBV15 to TRBJ2-1, with 12 positions matching TRBD1. Germline CDR1 LNHNV, CDR2 YYDKDF (reference sequence). J was trimmed by 6 bases and V by 5 bases; bases with no gene match: 17. The length of the CDR3 is 19 residues. CDR3 protein: CATSPPPLRDRGRINEQFF. The CDR3 DNA follows: TGTGCCACCAGCCCACCGCCTTTAAGGGACAGGGGGCGCATCAATGAGCAGTTCTTC.

This clonotype was seen a handful of times. The chain combines TRBV4-1 with TRBJ2-1; D gene unclear. The CDR3 totals 15 residues. Trimming left V 1 base short and J 0 bases short, with 7 bases between. From germline, CDR1 is MGHRA and CDR2 YSYEKL. As DNA, the CDR3 is TGCGCCAGCAGCCAAGGGGCGAGCTCCTACAATGAGCAGTTCTTC. Translated, it gives CASSQGASSYNEQFF.

V and J are TRBV20-1 and TRBJ2-1, with D unclear. The V gene's germline CDR1 is DFQATT and CDR2 SNEGSKA (reference sequence). This CDR3 comprises 16 residues. Trimming shortened V by 0 bases and J by 0 bases, and 12 bases separated the two germline ends. CDR3 nucleotide sequence: TGCAGTGCTAGAGATCTTCGGCGGCCCTCCTACAATGAGCAGTTCTTC. Its protein is CSARDLRRPSYNEQFF.

V is TRBV20-1 and J is TRBJ2-1, with D perhaps matching TRBD2 (6 bases). The CDR3 is made up of 15 amino acids. The V gene lost 3 bases and the J gene lost 4 bases, with 16 bases spanning the gap. Germline V CDR1 and CDR2: DFQATT, SNEGSKA (reference sequence). The CDR3 DNA follows: TGCAGTGCTAGTTGGCGGGAAAGTTATTACAATGAGCAGTTCTTC. It translates to CSASWRESYYNEQFF.

J is TRBJ2-1 and V is TRBV28; TRBD1 matches at 7 bases. Unmatched junction bases numbered 7, after V lost 5 bases and J lost 6 bases. The CDR3 is 14 residues long. Germline V gene lookup returns CDR1 MDHEN and CDR2 SYDVKM. The CDR3: CASSPFTGVNEQFF. CDR3 nucleotides: TGTGCCAGCAGTCCTTTTACAGGGGTCAATGAGCAGTTCTTC.

This rearrangement joins TRBV7-2 to TRBJ2-3, with a weak D call TRBD1 (7 bases). CDR1 is SGHTA and CDR2 is FQGNSA in the germline V gene. The CDR3 runs 15 residues. Deletions cut 4 bases from V and 5 bases from J, with 16 bases between. CDR3 region: CASSSTGTSGDTQYF. In DNA, the CDR3 is TGTGCCAGCAGCTCGACAGGGACTTCGGGAGATACGCAGTATTTT.

The rearrangement links TRBV12-3 or TRBV12-4 to TRBJ2-1; no definite D call. The CDR3 length is 13 residues. V was cut by 0 bases and J by 6 bases, with 6 bases left in between. CDR3 sequence reads: CASSLALSNEQFF. The CDR3, as DNA: TGTGCCAGCAGTTTAGCGCTAAGCAATGAGCAGTTCTTC.

The V call is TRBV30, the J call TRBJ2-7, with D perhaps matching TRBD1 or TRBD2 (5 bases each). The CDR3 has 14 amino acids. The ends were cut back, 7 bases at V and 2 bases at J, with 18 bases in the middle. Germline V lookup: CDR1 GTSNPN, CDR2 SVGIG (reference sequence). CDR3 amino acids: CALALGDRPYEQYF. The DNA for the CDR3 is TGTGCCTTGGCCCTAGGGGACCGACCCTACGAGCAGTACTTC. The full variable domain, with the rest looked up from reference TRBV30 and TRBJ2-7, is SQTIHQWPATLVQPVGSPLSLECTVEGTSNPNLYWYRQAAGRGLQLLFYSVGIGQISSEVPQNLSASRPQDRQFILSSKKLLLSDSGFYLCALALGDRPYEQYFGPGTRLTVT.

V is TRBV28 and J is TRBJ2-3; a weak D match, TRBD2 (5 bases). Trimming cost V 3 bases and J 6 bases, with 16 bases left between them. The CDR3 is made up of 15 amino acids. Germline CDR1 is MDHEN and CDR2 is SYDVKM. The chain's CDR3 is CASSLESSFWDTQYF. DNA for the CDR3: TGTGCCAGCAGTTTGGAATCTAGCTTTTGGGATACGCAGTATTTT.

The chain couples TRBV10-3 to TRBJ2-1, with D perhaps being TRBD1 or TRBD2 (5 bases each). The CDR3 sequence is 12 residues long. CDR1 and CDR2 from the germline V gene are ENHRY and SYGVKD. V lost 4 bases and J lost 10, with 11 bases in between. CDR3 in amino acids: CAISAPGDEQFF. The CDR3 region has the DNA TGTGCCATCAGTGCCCCCGGGGACGAGCAGTTCTTC.